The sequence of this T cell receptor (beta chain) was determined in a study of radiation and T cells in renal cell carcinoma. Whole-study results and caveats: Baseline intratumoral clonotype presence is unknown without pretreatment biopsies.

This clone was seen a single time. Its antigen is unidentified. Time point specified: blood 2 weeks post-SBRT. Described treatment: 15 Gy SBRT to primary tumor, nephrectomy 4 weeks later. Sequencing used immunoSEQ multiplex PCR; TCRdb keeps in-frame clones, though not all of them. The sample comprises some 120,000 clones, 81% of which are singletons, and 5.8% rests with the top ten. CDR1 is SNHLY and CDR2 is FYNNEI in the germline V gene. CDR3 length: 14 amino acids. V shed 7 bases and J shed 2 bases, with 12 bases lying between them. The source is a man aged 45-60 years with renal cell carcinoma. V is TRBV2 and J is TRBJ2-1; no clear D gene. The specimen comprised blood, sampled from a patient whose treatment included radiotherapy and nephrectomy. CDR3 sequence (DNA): TGTGCCAGCAATCCAGGCGCCACCTACAATGAGCAGTTCTTC. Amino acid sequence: CASNPGATYNEQFF.